The 5 T cell receptor beta chains below come from one sample, sequenced in a study of human T cells and chemical hapten exposure. Sample time point: pre-sensitization, week 0. Indicated treatment: therapeutic diphenylcyclopropenone sensitization with weekly scalp DPC. One entry per CDR3 protein results from TCRdb running MiXCR on the RACE reads. The table includes some 300,000 distinct CDR3 sequences, approximately 5% detected once. The starting material was whole blood, obtained in connection with sensitization to the hapten diphenylcyclopropenone (DPC). These receptors were obtained from a woman aged 18 to 35 with alopecia areata. Some clones in this sample may be carry-over from other donors' samples.

This clonotype has ten or more counts. The chain links TRBV6-5 to TRBJ2-7; D perhaps matches TRBD1 (5 bases). This CDR3 has 13 residues. The germline V gene encodes CDR1 MNHEY and CDR2 SVGAGI. The germline V and J ends were trimmed by 0 bases and 6 bases, with 9 bases remaining between them. CDR3 region: CASSYSIDSEQYF. The CDR3 DNA sequence: TGTGCCAGCAGTTACTCGATCGACAGCGAGCAGTACTTC.

This clonotype was seen ten or more times. CDR3 bases: TGCAGCGTTGAAGAAGGGACTAGCGTGGACGGGACCCAGTACTTC. This gives the protein CSVEEGTSVDGTQYF. This chain links TRBV29-1 with TRBJ2-5, with 10 positions matching TRBD2. This CDR3 spans 15 amino acids. With 0 bases clipped from V and 7 bases from J, the junction kept 8 bases outside the gene matches. From germline, CDR1 is SQVTM and CDR2 ANQGSEA. The whole variable domain, filled in from reference TRBV29-1 and TRBJ2-5, reads SAVISQKPSRDICQRGTSLTIQCQVDSQVTMMFWYRQQPGQSLTLIATANQGSEATYESGFVIDKFPISRPNLTFSTLTVSNMSPEDSSIYLCSVEEGTSVDGTQYFGPGTRLLVL.

This clonotype was recorded a few times. The chain combines TRBV2 with TRBJ2-3; TRBD2 aligns across 15 bases. After removal of 3 bases from V and 4 bases from J, the junction contained 2 bases not matched to a gene. The germline gives CDR1 SNHLY, CDR2 FYNNEI. The length of the CDR3 is 16 residues. The chain's CDR3 is CASSDWTSGGADTQYF. CDR3 DNA: TGTGCCAGCAGTGATTGGACTAGCGGGGGGGCAGATACGCAGTATTTT.

The chain carries TRBV12-3 or TRBV12-4 and TRBJ2-1; a possible D gene is TRBD1 (5 bases). The CDR3 is 15 amino acids. V was clipped by 2 bases and J by 10 bases, with 18 bases between them. CDR3 in DNA: TGTGCCAGCAGTTTATCACAGGCGCCCTCCTTCGAGCAGTTCTTC. This translates into CASSLSQAPSFEQFF.

The rearrangement uses TRBV6-5 and TRBJ1-3; 10 positions match TRBD1. This CDR3 is 16 amino acids long. With 5 bases clipped from V and 1 base from J, the junction kept 5 bases outside the gene matches. Germline-derived CDR1 and CDR2 are MNHEY and SVGAGI. CDR3 in DNA: TGTGCCAGCAGTCGAGGGACAGGGGTATCTGGAAACACCATATATTTT. Amino acids: CASSRGTGVSGNTIYF.